These T cell receptor beta chains were read from a single sample in a study of blood T cell repertoires in COVID-19. Method: immunoSEQ multiplex PCR; TCRdb's copy keeps in-frame clones and lacks some. The profile covers about 170,000 clones, with more than 65% appearing a single time and 9.5% to 13% taken by the ten largest. Material for sequencing was peripheral blood. These receptors were obtained from a man aged 70 or older with active or convalescent COVID-19. The CDR3 runs from the conserved cysteine through the conserved F or W. A D gene is named only where the DNA matches it firmly. Size tells how often a clone was seen (once, few, many) or the class of an expanded clone, and some rows leave it out.

- - TRBJ1-2 TRBV3-1/TRBV3-2 CASSQDQRGYTF TGTGCCAGCAGCCAAGATCAGCGTGGCTACACCTTC
TRBD1 - TRBJ1-5 TRBV29-1 CSTGGGGNQPQHF TGCAGCACAGGAGGGGGCGGCAATCAGCCCCAGCATTTT
TRBD2 - TRBJ2-1 TRBV27 CASSSPQVSGRDRDNEQFF TGTGCCAGCAGTTCCCCCCAGGTTAGCGGGAGGGATCGGGACAATGAGCAGTTCTTC
- - TRBJ2-7 TRBV7-2 CASSPQGLYEQYF TGTGCCAGCAGCCCACAGGGTTTGTACGAGCAGTACTTC
TRBD1 - TRBJ1-2 TRBV6-5 CASSPSQGGYGYTF TGTGCCAGCAGCCCCAGCCAGGGGGGCTATGGCTACACCTTC
- - TRBJ1-2 TRBV18 CASSRRGRVDYGYTF TGTGCCAGCTCACGTCGGGGGAGGGTCGACTATGGCTACACCTTC
- - TRBJ2-1 TRBV18 CASSPLGSGSSYNEQFF TGTGCCAGCTCACCACTAGGGTCGGGAAGCTCCTACAATGAGCAGTTCTTC
TRBD1 - TRBJ1-4 TRBV3-1/TRBV3-2 CASSHSGQGMGSNEKLFF TGTGCCAGCAGCCATTCAGGACAGGGGATGGGGTCTAATGAAAAACTGTTTTTT
- - TRBJ2-5 TRBV5-1 CASSYDSQETQYF TGCGCCAGCAGCTACGACAGTCAAGAGACCCAGTACTTC
- - TRBJ1-4 TRBV28 CASSYDKEGTNEKLFF TGTGCCAGCAGTTACGACAAGGAGGGAACTAATGAAAAACTGTTTTTT
TRBD2 - TRBJ2-1 TRBV9 CASTMTSAPLKQFF TGTGCCAGCACGATGACTAGCGCCCCGCTGAAGCAGTTCTTC
- - TRBJ1-5 TRBV3-1/TRBV3-2 CASSQASGNQPQHF TGTGCCAGCAGCCAAGCATCAGGGAATCAGCCCCAGCATTTT
TRBD1 - TRBJ1-1 TRBV7-6 CASSLGRGVDTEAFF TGTGCCAGCAGCTTGGGCAGGGGGGTCGACACTGAAGCTTTCTTT
- few TRBJ2-7 TRBV28 CASSLTPRGEQYF TGTGCCAGCAGTTTGACCCCACGGGGCGAGCAGTACTTC
- few TRBJ2-5 TRBV30 CAWSVGSKAKETQYF TGTGCCTGGAGTGTGGGCAGCAAGGCTAAAGAGACCCAGTACTTC
- - TRBJ2-7 TRBV6-6 CASRHNWGQSGHEQYF TGTGCCAGCAGACACAATTGGGGCCAGTCGGGCCACGAGCAGTACTTC
- few TRBJ1-1 TRBV7-8 CASSQGTSQIAFF TGTGCCAGCAGCCAGGGGACTTCCCAAATAGCTTTCTTT
- - TRBJ1-1 TRBV9 CASSVAPEPPNTEAFF TGTGCCAGCAGCGTAGCCCCGGAGCCTCCGAACACTGAAGCTTTCTTT
- - TRBJ2-1 TRBV6-2/TRBV6-3 CASSYFRASAEQFF TGTGCCAGCAGTTACTTCAGGGCTAGCGCTGAGCAGTTCTTC
TRBD1 - TRBJ1-1 TRBV6-6 CASSFEQGARTEAFF TGTGCCAGCAGTTTTGAACAGGGGGCGCGGACTGAAGCTTTCTTT
TRBD1 few TRBJ1-2 TRBV9 CASSPQNDRGSGYTF TGTGCCAGCAGCCCTCAAAACGACAGGGGTAGCGGCTACACCTTC
TRBD2 - TRBJ2-5 TRBV9 CASSAGDYLGLVTQYF TGTGCCAGCAGCGCGGGGGACTACCTCGGGTTGGTGACCCAGTACTTC
TRBD1 - TRBJ1-2 TRBV19 CASSSSGGGYGYTF TGTGCCAGTAGTTCCTCAGGGGGAGGATATGGCTACACCTTC
- - TRBJ1-1 TRBV3-1/TRBV3-2 CASSQGGVGTEAFF TGTGCCAGCAGCCAAGGGGGGGTAGGCACTGAAGCTTTCTTT
TRBD2 - TRBJ2-5 TRBV7-2 CASSLDRLRGGETQYF TGTGCCAGCAGCTTAGACCGTTTGCGGGGAGGGGAGACCCAGTACTTC
- - TRBJ1-2 TRBV25-1 CASSGSTGPGDYGYTF TGTGCCAGCAGTGGGTCCACAGGCCCGGGGGACTATGGCTACACCTTC
- - TRBJ2-1 TRBV7-3 CASSREKSYNEQFF TGTGCCAGCAGCCGCGAGAAGTCCTACAATGAGCAGTTCTTC
- - TRBJ1-5 TRBV7-9 CASSLGGGNQPQHF TGTGCCAGCAGCTTAGGCGGGGGCAATCAGCCCCAGCATTTT
TRBD2 - TRBJ2-3 TRBV29-1 CSVLRLAGGDTQYF TGCAGCGTACTGCGACTAGCGGGAGGAGATACGCAGTATTTT
TRBD1 - TRBJ1-1 TRBV3-1/TRBV3-2 CASSFEGARTEAFF TGTGCCAGCAGCTTTGAGGGGGCTAGGACTGAAGCTTTCTTT
- - TRBJ1-1 TRBV30 CAWSWGVRAFF TGTGCCTGGAGCTGGGGGGTGCGAGCTTTCTTT
TRBD2 - TRBJ2-7 TRBV5-5 CASSLAPRLAGGYEQYF TGTGCCAGCAGCTTGGCCCCTCGACTAGCGGGCGGATACGAGCAGTACTTC
TRBD1 once TRBJ2-1 TRBV10-3 CAISRLGTGNNEQFF TGTGCCATCAGTCGACTGGGGACAGGGAACAATGAGCAGTTCTTC
TRBD1 - TRBJ2-1 TRBV11-3 CASSFAGTGINEQFF TGTGCCAGCAGCTTCGCCGGGACAGGTATAAATGAGCAGTTCTTC
TRBD1 - TRBJ1-4 TRBV5-1 CASSPGQENEKLFF TGCGCCAGCAGTCCGGGACAGGAGAATGAAAAACTGTTTTTT
- - TRBJ2-7 TRBV19 CASSPGGPYEQYF TGTGCCAGTAGTCCGGGGGGCCCCTACGAGCAGTACTTC
- - TRBJ1-5 TRBV19 CASSMKTPNQPQHF TGTGCCAGTAGTATGAAAACTCCCAATCAGCCCCAGCATTTT
- - TRBJ1-2 TRBV28 CASRGGNGKNYGYTF TGTGCCAGCAGGGGAGGGAACGGAAAAAACTATGGCTACACCTTC
TRBD2 - TRBJ2-7 TRBV28 CASSTGTSGGLDEQYF TGTGCCAGCAGCACCGGGACTAGCGGGGGCCTGGACGAGCAGTACTTC
- - TRBJ2-1 TRBV6-5 CASRWGDEQFF TGTGCCAGCAGGTGGGGGGATGAGCAGTTCTTC